This T cell receptor beta chain was obtained from a study of blood T cell repertoires in COVID-19. Whole-study context: The study drew acute and convalescent COVID-19 samples from the United States, Italy and Spain. T cells, B-cell-depleted T cells, or PBMCs provided the cDNA or gDNA that served as material.

Germline loops: CDR1 KGHSH, CDR2 LQKENI. The CDR3 covers 15 residues. Trimming removed 3 bases from V and 0 bases from J, with 9 bases in between. Original methodology: By means of reference gene primer amplification, nucleated cell counts were estimated. Sequencing used immunoSEQ multiplex PCR; TCRdb keeps in-frame clones, though not all of them. That table gives V, J and clone size, and the DNA gave D and trimming. The top ten hold more than 1.5% of the sample, which has 160,000 or so clones, roughly four fifths seen once. This chain connects TRBV18 to TRBJ1-3; no clear D. This clonotype originated in a human donor in a cohort sampled during active COVID-19. The specimen sequenced was peripheral blood. CDR3 protein: CASSPPQSSGNTIYF. The DNA for the CDR3 is TGTGCCAGCTCACCTCCACAGAGCTCTGGAAACACCATATATTTT.